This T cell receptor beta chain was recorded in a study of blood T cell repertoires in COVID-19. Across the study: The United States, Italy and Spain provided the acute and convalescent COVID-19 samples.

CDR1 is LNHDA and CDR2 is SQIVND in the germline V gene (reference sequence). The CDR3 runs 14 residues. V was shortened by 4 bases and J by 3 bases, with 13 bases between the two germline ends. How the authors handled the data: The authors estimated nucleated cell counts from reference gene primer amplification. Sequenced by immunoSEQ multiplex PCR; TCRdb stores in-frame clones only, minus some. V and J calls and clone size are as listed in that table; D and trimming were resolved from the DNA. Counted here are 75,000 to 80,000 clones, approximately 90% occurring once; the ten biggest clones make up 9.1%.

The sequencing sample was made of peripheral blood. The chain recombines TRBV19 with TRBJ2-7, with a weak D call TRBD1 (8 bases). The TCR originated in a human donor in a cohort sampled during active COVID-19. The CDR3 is CASSNHRGGYEQYF. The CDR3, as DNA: TGTGCCAGTAGTAACCACAGGGGGGGCTACGAGCAGTACTTC.